This TCR beta chain originates from a study of T cell responses to AZD1222 COVID-19 vaccine. CDR3 size: 13 residues. Trimming cost V 4 bases and J 3 bases; bases outside gene matches: 2. Germline assignment: CDR1 MGHDK and CDR2 SYGVNS. Method: immunoSEQ multiplex PCR; TCRdb's copy keeps in-frame clones and lacks some. The sample lists approximately 170,000 clones, around 85% occurring once. This rearrangement joins TRBV25-1 to TRBJ2-7, with 8 bases lining up with TRBD1. The source is an adult who received the AZD1222 COVID-19 vaccine. Specimen: peripheral blood, collected 28 days after the second AZD1222 dose. The CDR3 loop is CASSATGGYEQYF. The CDR3 bases are TGTGCCAGCAGTGCAACAGGGGGCTACGAGCAGTACTTC.